This T cell receptor beta chain is drawn from a study of long-term antiretroviral therapy in people with HIV. Germline assignment: CDR1 MGHRA and CDR2 YSYEKL. The ends were cut back, 0 bases at V and 1 base at J, with 9 bases in the middle. This CDR3 has 15 amino acids. The libraries were made with immunoSEQ v3.0 at survey level. Per-sample TRB depth target: about 35,000-55,000 T-cell genomes. Data came from immunoSEQ multiplex PCR; TCRdb stores just in-frame clones and leaves some out. The table includes about 21,000 clones, approximately 82% detected once. This clone occurred a few times. This receptor was taken from a woman in her 30s with HIV. Sample: unsorted PBMCs, taken 0.2 years after starting antiretroviral therapy. The rearrangement uses TRBV4-1 and TRBJ2-5; D possibly corresponds to TRBD1 (5 bases). CDR3 in amino acids: CASSQDPGFQETQYF. Written as DNA, the CDR3 is TGCGCCAGCAGCCAAGATCCAGGGTTCCAAGAGACCCAGTACTTC.